Listed below are T cell receptor beta chains from one sample, sequenced in a study of metastatic and nonmetastatic thyroid tumors. TCRdb called clones again from the PCR reads with MiXCR. The sample holds 35,000 to 50,000 clones; less than 20% are singletons and the top ten take 9.9%. The sample consisted of tumor tissue. The receptors originated from a female donor with papillary thyroid cancer or a benign thyroid nodule (not recorded which). Some clones in this sample may be carry-over from other donors' samples. CDR3s include the opening cysteine and the closing phenylalanine or tryptophan. A D gene is named only where the DNA matches it firmly. Only part of the rows carry a size: once, few, many, or a class if the clone is expanded.

TGTGCCAGCAGTTCACTTGGGAATTCACCCCTCCACTTT | CASSSLGNSPLHF | TRBV12-3/TRBV12-4 | many | TRBJ1-6 | NA
TGTGCCAGCTCACCAATGACAGGGGGCTCAGGGAGAGAAAAACTGTTTTTT | CASSPMTGGSGREKLFF | TRBV18 | NA | TRBJ1-4 | TRBD1
TGTGCCAGCAGCCCCCCACAGGGCCCTTTTGAAAAACTGTTTTTT | CASSPPQGPFEKLFF | TRBV7-9 | many | TRBJ1-4 | NA
TGTGCCAGTAGTGAGGCGGGAGAGGCCTCACTCTTC | CASSEAGEASLF | TRBV19 | many | TRBJ2-1 | TRBD2
TGCAGTGCCATAGCGATTGGACAGGGACCATATAGCAATCAGCCCCAGCATTTT | CSAIAIGQGPYSNQPQHF | TRBV20-1 | many | TRBJ1-5 | TRBD1
TGTGCCAGCATCTTTTATATCTCTGGGGCCAACGTCCTGACTTTC | CASIFYISGANVLTF | TRBV5-4 | NA | TRBJ2-6 | NA
TGTGCTAGCAGCTTGTGGCGGGGGGGTCAGCCCCAGCATTTT | CASSLWRGGQPQHF | TRBV5-4 | NA | TRBJ1-5 | NA
TGTGCCAGTAGCGTGTCAGCTCGGACATATAACATTCAGTACTTC | CASSVSARTYNIQYF | TRBV19 | many | TRBJ2-4 | NA
TGCGCCAGCAGCCAGGCGGACAGCTCCTACGAGCAGTACTTC | CASSQADSSYEQYF | TRBV4-1 | NA | TRBJ2-7 | NA
TGTGCCAGCAGCCCGTGTGCTGGCGTAACCTCATTCGGCTACAATGAGCAGTTCTTC | CASSPCAGVTSFGYNEQFF | TRBV13 | NA | TRBJ2-1 | NA
TGCGCCAGCAGCTTGGTTAGGGGGCTGGGGAACTATGGCTACACCTTC | CASSLVRGLGNYGYTF | TRBV5-1 | many | TRBJ1-2 | TRBD1
TGTGCCAGCAGTGTAAACGTTGTTCCGGAGACCCAGTACTTC | CASSVNVVPETQYF | TRBV12-3/TRBV12-4 | many | TRBJ2-5 | NA
TGTGCCAGCAGTGAAGCTGCGGCAGGGCCCTATTCACCCCTCCACTTT | CASSEAAAGPYSPLHF | TRBV6-1 | NA | TRBJ1-6 | NA
TGTGCCAGCAGCGTAACAAGCACAGATACGCAGTATTTT | CASSVTSTDTQYF | TRBV7-3 | many | TRBJ2-3 | NA
TGTGCCAGCAGTCGCACAGATACGCAGTATTTT | CASSRTDTQYF | TRBV28 | many | TRBJ2-3 | NA
TGTGCCAGCTCACGGACCTTTACCTCCAGCTCCTACGAGCAGTACTTC | CASSRTFTSSSYEQYF | TRBV18 | many | TRBJ2-7 | NA
TGTGCCAGCAGCCTGGGGACAGCAAATCAGCCCCAGCATTTT | CASSLGTANQPQHF | TRBV7-9 | many | TRBJ1-5 | TRBD1
TGCGCCAGCAGCCAATGGACAGGGGATACTGAAGCTTTCTTT | CASSQWTGDTEAFF | TRBV4-3 | many | TRBJ1-1 | TRBD1
TGTGCCAGCAGTGACGGGACTAGCGTTTCCTACAATGAACAGTTCTTC | CASSDGTSVSYNEQFF | TRBV6-4 | NA | TRBJ2-1 | TRBD2
TGCAGTGCTAGCCAGGGGAAAGAGACCCAGTACTTC | CSASQGKETQYF | TRBV20-1 | many | TRBJ2-5 | NA
TGCAGTGCTAGAGATTCCGCGGTAGGGTACAATGAGCAGTTCTTC | CSARDSAVGYNEQFF | TRBV20-1 | many | TRBJ2-1 | NA
TGCAGCGTCCGCAACCCAGGGAACGCTGAATCTTTCTTT | CSVRNPGNAESFF | TRBV29-1 | few | TRBJ1-1 | NA
TGTGCCAGCAGCTCGGACGGGGCGAACGAGCAGTACTTC | CASSSDGANEQYF | TRBV11-3 | many | TRBJ2-7 | NA
TGTGCCAGCACCCTTAGGGGGGGGGACTATGGCTACACCTTC | CASTLRGGDYGYTF | TRBV7-9 | many | TRBJ1-2 | NA
TGTGCCAGCAGTTTAATGACTAGCGGATTTAGCACAGATACGCAGTATTTT | CASSLMTSGFSTDTQYF | TRBV7-6 | NA | TRBJ2-3 | TRBD2
TGTGCCAGCAGCTTAGGTGGGGGTCTCTACGAGCAGTACTTC | CASSLGGGLYEQYF | TRBV7-2 | many | TRBJ2-7 | NA
TGTGCCACCAGCAGGAATAAAGCGGGCCGTTCCTACAATGAGCAGTTCTTC | CATSRNKAGRSYNEQFF | TRBV15 | many | TRBJ2-1 | NA
TGCAGTGCTACCCCAATCGGGAGCAATCAGCCCCAGCATTTT | CSATPIGSNQPQHF | TRBV20-1 | many | TRBJ1-5 | NA
TGTGCCATCAGTGAAAGGGGGGACAATCAGCCCCAGCATTTT | CAISERGDNQPQHF | TRBV10-3 | many | TRBJ1-5 | NA
TGCAGCCTCACTGGGGCTAGCGGGAGTGGAGAGGAGCAGTTCTTC | CSLTGASGSGEEQFF | TRBV20-1 | many | TRBJ2-1 | TRBD2
TGCGCCAGTTCCCCGGGGGACTCCTACAATGAGCAGTTCTTC | CASSPGDSYNEQFF | TRBV5-1 | NA | TRBJ2-1 | NA
TGTGCCAGCAGTGAAGGGTACGAGCAGTACTTC | CASSEGYEQYF | TRBV2 | few | TRBJ2-7 | NA
TGTGCCAGTAATTGGGACAGGGGTGTTAATCAGCCCCAGCATTTT | CASNWDRGVNQPQHF | TRBV19 | many | TRBJ1-5 | TRBD1
TGTGCCAGCACCTTGGACACCGACAGCGAGGGAAACACCATATATTTT | CASTLDTDSEGNTIYF | TRBV5-4 | few | TRBJ1-3 | NA
TGCGCCAGCAGCCAACTTAGGGACACTGAAGCTTTCTTT | CASSQLRDTEAFF | TRBV4-3 | many | TRBJ1-1 | NA
TGTGCCAGCAGCCCGGACAGGGGCGTCTATGGCTACACCTTC | CASSPDRGVYGYTF | TRBV14 | many | TRBJ1-2 | TRBD1
TGTGCCAGCAGTGATAGAACAGGGAATCAGCCCCAGCATTTT | CASSDRTGNQPQHF | TRBV2 | NA | TRBJ1-5 | NA
TGTGCCAGCAGTTATTTGCCAGGGGCGAATTCACCCCTCCACTTT | CASSYLPGANSPLHF | TRBV6-2/TRBV6-3 | many | TRBJ1-6 | NA